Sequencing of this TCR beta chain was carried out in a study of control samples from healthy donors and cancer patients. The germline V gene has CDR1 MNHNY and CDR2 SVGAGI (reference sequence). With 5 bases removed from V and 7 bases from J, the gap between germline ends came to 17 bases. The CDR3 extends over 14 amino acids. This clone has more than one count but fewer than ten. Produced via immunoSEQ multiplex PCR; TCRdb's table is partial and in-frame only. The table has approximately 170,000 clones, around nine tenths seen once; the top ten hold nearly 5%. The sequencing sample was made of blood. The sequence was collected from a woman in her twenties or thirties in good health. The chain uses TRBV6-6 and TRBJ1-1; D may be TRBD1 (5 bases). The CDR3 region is CASSPPGTQVEAFF. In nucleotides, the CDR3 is TGTGCCAGCAGTCCCCCGGGGACCCAAGTTGAAGCTTTCTTT.